The entry below gives a single TCR beta chain sequence along with its context. Study processing details: Reference gene primer amplification gave nucleated cell count estimates. Data came from immunoSEQ multiplex PCR; TCRdb stores just in-frame clones and leaves some out. V, J and clone size reflect that table, while D and trimming were determined from the DNA. The sample contains around 15,000 clones, under 85% of which appear only once. Germline V gives CDR1 KGHSY, CDR2 FQNENV. V was pared by 4 bases and J by 0 bases, with 10 bases between. CDR3 size: 14 residues. The sample is drawn from a study of blood T cell repertoires in COVID-19.

The V gene is TRBV16, the J gene TRBJ2-7; D is unclear. Sequenced sample: peripheral blood. The TCR sequence derives from a man aged 60 to 75 with acute or convalescent COVID-19. In DNA, the CDR3 is TGTGCCAGCAGCCCCAACAGCTACTCCTACGAGCAGTACTTC. Its translation: CASSPNSYSYEQYF.